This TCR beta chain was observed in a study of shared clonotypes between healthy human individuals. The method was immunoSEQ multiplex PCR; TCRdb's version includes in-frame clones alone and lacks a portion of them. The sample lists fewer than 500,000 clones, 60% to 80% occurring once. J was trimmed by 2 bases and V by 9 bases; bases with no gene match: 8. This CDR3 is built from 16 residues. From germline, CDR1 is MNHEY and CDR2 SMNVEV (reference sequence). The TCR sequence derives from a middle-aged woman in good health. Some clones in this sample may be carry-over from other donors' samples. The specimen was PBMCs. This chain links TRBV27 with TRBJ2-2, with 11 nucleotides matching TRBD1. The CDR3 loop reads CASRPGTGGNTGELFF. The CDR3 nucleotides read TGTGCCAGTCGCCCCGGGACAGGGGGAAACACCGGGGAGCTGTTTTTT.